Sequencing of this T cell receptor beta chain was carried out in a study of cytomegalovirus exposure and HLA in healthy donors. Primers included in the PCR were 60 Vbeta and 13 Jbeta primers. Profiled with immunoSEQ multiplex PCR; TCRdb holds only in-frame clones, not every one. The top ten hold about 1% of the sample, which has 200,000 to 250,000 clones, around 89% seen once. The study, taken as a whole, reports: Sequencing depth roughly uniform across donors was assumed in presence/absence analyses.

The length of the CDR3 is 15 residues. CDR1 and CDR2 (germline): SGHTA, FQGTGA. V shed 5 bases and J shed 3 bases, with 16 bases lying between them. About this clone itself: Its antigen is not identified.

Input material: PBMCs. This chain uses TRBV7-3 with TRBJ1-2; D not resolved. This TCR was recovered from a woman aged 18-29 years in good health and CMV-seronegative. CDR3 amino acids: CASSLYSGRDYGYTF. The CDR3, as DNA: TGTGCCAGCAGCCTGTACAGCGGGCGAGACTATGGCTACACCTTC.